This T cell receptor (beta chain) was identified during a study of cytomegalovirus exposure and HLA in healthy donors. Study-wide points: Reported performance of the classifier showed diagnosis of cytomegalovirus status with high specificity and sensitivity.

This clone turned up a few times. Its antigen remains unknown. Primers included in the PCR were 60 Vbeta and 13 Jbeta primers. Profiled with immunoSEQ multiplex PCR; TCRdb holds only in-frame clones, not every one. The table has about 130,000 clones, around 77% seen once; the top ten hold 4.2%. Input material: PBMCs. The TCR comes from a male donor in good health and CMV-seropositive.

As DNA, the CDR3 is TGTGCCAGCAGCTTAAAGGGACTAGCGGAGCAGTTCTTC. It yields the protein CASSLKGLAEQFF. The J gene is TRBJ2-1, the V gene TRBV11-1, with 10 bases identical to TRBD2. V was clipped by 2 bases and J by 10 bases; unmatched bases: 2. Germline CDR1 and CDR2: SGHAT and FQDESV (reference sequence). The CDR3 covers 13 residues. The full variable domain, with the rest looked up from reference TRBV11-1 and TRBJ2-1, is EAEVAQSPRYKITEKSQAVAFWCDPISGHATLYWYRQILGQGPELLVQFQDESVVDDSQLPKDRFSAERLKGVDSTLKIQPAELGDSAMYLCASSLKGLAEQFFGPGTRLTVL.